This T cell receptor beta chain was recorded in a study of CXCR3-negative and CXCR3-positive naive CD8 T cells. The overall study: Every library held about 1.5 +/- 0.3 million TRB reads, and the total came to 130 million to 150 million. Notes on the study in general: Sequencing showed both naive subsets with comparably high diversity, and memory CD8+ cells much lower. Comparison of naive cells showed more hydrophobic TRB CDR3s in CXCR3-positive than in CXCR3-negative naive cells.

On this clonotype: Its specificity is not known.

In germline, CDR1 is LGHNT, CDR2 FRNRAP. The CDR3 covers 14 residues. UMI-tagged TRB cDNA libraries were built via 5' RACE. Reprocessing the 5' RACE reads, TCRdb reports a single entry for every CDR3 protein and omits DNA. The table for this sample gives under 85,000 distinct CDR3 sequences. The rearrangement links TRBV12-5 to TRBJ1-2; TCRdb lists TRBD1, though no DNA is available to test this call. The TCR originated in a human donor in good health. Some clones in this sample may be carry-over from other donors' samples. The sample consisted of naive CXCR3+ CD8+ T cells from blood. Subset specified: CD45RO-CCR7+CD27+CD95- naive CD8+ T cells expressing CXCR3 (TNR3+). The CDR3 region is CASGLQGEENSYTF.